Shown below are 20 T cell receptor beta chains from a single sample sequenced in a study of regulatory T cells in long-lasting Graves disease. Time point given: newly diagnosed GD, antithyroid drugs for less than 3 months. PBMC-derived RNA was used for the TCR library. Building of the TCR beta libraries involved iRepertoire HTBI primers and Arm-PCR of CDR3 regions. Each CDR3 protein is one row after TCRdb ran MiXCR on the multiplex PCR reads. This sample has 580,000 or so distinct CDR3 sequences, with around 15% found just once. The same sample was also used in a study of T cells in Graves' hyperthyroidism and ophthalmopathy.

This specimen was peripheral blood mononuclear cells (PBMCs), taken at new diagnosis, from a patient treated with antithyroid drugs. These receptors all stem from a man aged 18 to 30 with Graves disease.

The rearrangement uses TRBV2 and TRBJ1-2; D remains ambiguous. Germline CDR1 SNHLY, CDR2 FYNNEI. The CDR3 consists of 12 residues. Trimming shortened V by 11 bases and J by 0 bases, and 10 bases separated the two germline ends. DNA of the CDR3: TGTGCCCGCATCCAAGCTAACTATGGCTACACCTTC. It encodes CARIQANYGYTF.

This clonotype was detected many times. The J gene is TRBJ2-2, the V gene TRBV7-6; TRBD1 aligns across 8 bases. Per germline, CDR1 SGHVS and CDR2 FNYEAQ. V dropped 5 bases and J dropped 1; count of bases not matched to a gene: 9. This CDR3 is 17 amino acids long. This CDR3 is CASSPNQGQGNTGELFF. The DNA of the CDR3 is TGTGCCAGCAGCCCGAATCAAGGACAGGGGAACACCGGGGAGCTGTTTTTT.

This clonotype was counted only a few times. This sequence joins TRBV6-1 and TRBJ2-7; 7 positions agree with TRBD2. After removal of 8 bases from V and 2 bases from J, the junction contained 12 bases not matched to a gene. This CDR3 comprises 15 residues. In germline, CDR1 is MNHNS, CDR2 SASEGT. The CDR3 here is CASGLGGGATYEQYF. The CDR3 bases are TGTGCCAGCGGCTTGGGGGGAGGGGCAACCTACGAGCAGTACTTC.

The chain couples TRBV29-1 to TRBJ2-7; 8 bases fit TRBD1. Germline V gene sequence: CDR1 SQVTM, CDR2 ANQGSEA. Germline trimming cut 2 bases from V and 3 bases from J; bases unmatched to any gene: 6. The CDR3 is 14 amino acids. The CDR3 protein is CSVEQTGENYEQYF. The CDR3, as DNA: TGCAGCGTTGAACAGACAGGGGAAAACTACGAGCAGTACTTC.

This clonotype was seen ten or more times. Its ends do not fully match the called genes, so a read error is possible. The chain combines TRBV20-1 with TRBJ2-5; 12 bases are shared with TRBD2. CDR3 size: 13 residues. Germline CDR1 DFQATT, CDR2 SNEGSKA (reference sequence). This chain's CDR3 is CSASGTSGLLAHF. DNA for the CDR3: TGCAGTGCTAGCGGGACTAGCGGGTTATTGGCGCACTTC.

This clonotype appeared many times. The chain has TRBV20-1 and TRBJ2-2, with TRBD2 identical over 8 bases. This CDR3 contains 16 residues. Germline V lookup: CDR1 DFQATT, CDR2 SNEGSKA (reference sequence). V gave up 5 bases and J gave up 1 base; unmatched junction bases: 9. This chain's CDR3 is CSAAGVLAENTGELFF. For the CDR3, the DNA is TGCAGTGCTGCTGGGGTACTAGCGGAGAACACCGGGGAGCTGTTTTTT.

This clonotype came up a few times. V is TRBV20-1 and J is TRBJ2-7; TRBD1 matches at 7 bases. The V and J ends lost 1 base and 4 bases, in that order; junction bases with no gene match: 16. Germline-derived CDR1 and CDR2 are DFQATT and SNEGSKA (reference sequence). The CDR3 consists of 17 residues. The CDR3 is CSARATVPIQGWYEQYF. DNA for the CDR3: TGCAGTGCTAGAGCCACAGTCCCAATACAGGGGTGGTACGAGCAGTACTTC.

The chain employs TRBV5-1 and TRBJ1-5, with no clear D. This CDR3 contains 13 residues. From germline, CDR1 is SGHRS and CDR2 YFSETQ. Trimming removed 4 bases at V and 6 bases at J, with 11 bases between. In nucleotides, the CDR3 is TGCGCCAGCAGCAGGTCTGGCTTTCAGCCCCAGCATTTT. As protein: CASSRSGFQPQHF.

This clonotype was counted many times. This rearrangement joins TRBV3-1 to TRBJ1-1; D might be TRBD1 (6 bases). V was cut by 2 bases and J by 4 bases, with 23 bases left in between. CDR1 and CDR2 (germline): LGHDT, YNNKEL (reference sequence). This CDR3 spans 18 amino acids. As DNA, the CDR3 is TGTGCCAGCAGCCAACTATGGGGACAATCGATCCGGAGCACTGAAGCTTTCTTT. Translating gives CASSQLWGQSIRSTEAFF.

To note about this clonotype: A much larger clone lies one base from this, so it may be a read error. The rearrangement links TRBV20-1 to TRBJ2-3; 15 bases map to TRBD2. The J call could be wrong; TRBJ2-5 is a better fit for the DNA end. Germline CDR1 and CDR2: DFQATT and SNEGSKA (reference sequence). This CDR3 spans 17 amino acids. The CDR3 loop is CSASGTSGRRGKETQYF. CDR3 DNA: TGCAGTGCCTCCGGGACTAGCGGGAGGAGGGGGAAGGAGACCCAGTACTTC.

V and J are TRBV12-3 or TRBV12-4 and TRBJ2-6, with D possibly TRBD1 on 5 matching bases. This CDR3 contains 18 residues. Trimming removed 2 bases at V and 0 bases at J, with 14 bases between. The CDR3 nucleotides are TGTGCCAGCAGTTTACTCGGGTTAGGGGCCTCTGGGGCCAACGTCCTGACTTTC. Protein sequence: CASSLLGLGASGANVLTF.

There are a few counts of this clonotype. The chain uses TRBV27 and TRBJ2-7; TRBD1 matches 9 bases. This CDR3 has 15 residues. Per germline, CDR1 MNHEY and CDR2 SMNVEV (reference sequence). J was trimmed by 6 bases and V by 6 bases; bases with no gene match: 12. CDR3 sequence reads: CASRRTGAQLSEQYF. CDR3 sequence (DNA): TGTGCCAGCAGGCGGACAGGGGCGCAACTATCCGAGCAGTACTTC.

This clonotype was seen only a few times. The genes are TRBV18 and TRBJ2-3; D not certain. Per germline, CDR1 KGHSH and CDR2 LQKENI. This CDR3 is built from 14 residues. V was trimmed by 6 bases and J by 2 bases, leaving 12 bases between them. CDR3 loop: CASSPLDDTDTQYF. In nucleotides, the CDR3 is TGTGCCAGCTCCCCTTTAGATGACACAGATACGCAGTATTTT.

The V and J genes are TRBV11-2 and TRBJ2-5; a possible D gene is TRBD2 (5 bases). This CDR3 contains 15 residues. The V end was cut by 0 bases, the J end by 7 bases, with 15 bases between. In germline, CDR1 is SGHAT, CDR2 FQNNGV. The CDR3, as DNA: TGTGCCAGCAGCTTAGATATGGAAGCGGCCCCGACCCAGTACTTC. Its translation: CASSLDMEAAPTQYF.

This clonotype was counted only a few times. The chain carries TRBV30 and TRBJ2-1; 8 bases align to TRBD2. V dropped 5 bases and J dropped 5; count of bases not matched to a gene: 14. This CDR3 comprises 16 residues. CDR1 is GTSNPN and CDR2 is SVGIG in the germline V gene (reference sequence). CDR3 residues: CAWQRWGTSINNEQFF. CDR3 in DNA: TGTGCCTGGCAACGCTGGGGGACTAGTATTAACAATGAGCAGTTCTTC. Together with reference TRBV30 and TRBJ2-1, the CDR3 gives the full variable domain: SQTIHQWPATLVQPVGSPLSLECTVEGTSNPNLYWYRQAAGRGLQLLFYSVGIGQISSEVPQNLSASRPQDRQFILSSKKLLLSDSGFYLCAWQRWGTSINNEQFFGPGTRLTVL.

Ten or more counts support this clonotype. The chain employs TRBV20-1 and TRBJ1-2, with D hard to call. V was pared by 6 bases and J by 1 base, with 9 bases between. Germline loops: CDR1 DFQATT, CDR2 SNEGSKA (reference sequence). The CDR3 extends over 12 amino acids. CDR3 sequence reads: CSARSGNYGYTF. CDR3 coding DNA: TGCAGTGCCCGGTCGGGTAACTATGGCTACACCTTC.

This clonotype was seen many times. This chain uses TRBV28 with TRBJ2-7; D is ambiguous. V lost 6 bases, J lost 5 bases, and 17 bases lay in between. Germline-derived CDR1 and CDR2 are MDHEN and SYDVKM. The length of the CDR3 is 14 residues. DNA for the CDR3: TGTGCCAGCAGCGCGACGCCCAGATTGGACGAGCAGTACTTC. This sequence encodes CASSATPRLDEQYF.

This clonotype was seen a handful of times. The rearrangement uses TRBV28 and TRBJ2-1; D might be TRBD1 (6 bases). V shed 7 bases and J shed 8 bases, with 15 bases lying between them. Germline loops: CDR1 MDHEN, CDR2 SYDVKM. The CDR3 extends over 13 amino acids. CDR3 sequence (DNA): TGTGCCAGCACGGGGACACTTACCCATGAGCAGTTCTTC. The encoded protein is CASTGTLTHEQFF.

The CDR3 spells CASSPTGQATGELFF. The CDR3, as DNA: TGTGCCAGCAGCCCCACAGGACAGGCCACCGGGGAGCTGTTTTTT. The chain uses TRBV7-3 and TRBJ2-2; 7 bases are a match to TRBD1. The V segment lost 5 bases and the J segment 4 bases; nucleotides outside the gene matches: 7. This CDR3 spans 15 amino acids. Germline CDR1 SGHTA, CDR2 FQGTGA.

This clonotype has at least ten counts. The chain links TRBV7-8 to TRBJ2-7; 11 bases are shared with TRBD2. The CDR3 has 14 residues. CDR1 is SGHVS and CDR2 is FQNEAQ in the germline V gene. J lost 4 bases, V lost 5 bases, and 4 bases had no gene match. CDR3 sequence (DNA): TGTGCCAGCAGCATTAGCGGGAGGGGGTACGAGCAGTACTTC. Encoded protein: CASSISGRGYEQYF.